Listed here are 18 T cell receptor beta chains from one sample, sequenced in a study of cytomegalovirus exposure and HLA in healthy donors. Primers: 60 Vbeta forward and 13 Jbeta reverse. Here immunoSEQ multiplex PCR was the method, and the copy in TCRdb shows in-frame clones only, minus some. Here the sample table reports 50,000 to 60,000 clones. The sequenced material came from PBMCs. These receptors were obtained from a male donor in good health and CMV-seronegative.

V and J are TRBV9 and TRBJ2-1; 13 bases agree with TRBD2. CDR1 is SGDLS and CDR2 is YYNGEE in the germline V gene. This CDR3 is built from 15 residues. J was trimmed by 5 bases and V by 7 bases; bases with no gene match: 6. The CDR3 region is CASGKGLAGDNEQFF. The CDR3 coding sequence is TGTGCCAGCGGGAAAGGACTAGCGGGGGACAATGAGCAGTTCTTC.

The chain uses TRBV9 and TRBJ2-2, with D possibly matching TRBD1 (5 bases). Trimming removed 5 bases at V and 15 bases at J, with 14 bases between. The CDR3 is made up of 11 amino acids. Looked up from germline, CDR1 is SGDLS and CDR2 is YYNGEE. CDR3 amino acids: CASSQGDGMFF. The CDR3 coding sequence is TGTGCCAGCAGTCAGGGTGATGGTATGTTTTTT.

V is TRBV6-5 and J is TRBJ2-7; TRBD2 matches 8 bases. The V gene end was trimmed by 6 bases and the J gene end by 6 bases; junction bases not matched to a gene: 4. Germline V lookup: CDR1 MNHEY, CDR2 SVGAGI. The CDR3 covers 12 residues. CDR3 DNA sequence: TGTGCCAGCAGAAATGGGACTAGCGAGCAGTACTTC. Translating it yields CASRNGTSEQYF.

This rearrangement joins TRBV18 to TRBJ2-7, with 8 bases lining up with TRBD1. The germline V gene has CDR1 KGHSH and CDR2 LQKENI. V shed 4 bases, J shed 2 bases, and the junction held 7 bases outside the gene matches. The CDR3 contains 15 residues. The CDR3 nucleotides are TGTGCCAGCTCACAAGGTCTGGGACAGGCCTACGAGCAGTACTTC. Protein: CASSQGLGQAYEQYF.

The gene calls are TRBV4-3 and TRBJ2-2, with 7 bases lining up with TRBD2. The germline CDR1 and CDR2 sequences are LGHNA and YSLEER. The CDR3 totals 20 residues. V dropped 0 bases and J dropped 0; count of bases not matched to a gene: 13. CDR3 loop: CASSQESVPVTSANTGELFF. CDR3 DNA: TGCGCCAGCAGCCAAGAGTCGGTGCCCGTCACTAGCGCGAACACCGGGGAGCTGTTTTTT.

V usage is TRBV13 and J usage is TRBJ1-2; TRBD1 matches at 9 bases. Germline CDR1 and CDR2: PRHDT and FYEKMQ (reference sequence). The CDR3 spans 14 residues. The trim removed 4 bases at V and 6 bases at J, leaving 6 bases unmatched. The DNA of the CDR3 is TGTGCCAGCAGCTCCGGGACAGGGAGGAATGGCTACACCTTC. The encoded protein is CASSSGTGRNGYTF.

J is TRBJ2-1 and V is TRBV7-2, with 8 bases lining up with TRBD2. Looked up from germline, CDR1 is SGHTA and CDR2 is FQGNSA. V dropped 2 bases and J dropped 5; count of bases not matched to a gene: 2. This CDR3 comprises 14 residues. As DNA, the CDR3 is TGTGCCAGCAGCTTACGGCGGGGGGACAATGAGCAGTTCTTC. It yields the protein CASSLRRGDNEQFF.

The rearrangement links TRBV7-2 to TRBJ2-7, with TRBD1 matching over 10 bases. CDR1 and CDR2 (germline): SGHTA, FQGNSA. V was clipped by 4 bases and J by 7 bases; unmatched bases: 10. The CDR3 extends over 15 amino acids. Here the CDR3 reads CASSSPGQGRWEQYF. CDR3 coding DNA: TGTGCCAGCAGCTCCCCGGGACAGGGGAGGTGGGAGCAGTACTTC.

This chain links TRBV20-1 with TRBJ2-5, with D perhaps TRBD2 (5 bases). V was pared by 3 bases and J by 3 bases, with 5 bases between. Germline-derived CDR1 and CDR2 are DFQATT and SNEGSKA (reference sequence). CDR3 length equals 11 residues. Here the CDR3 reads CSASGEETQYF. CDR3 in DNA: TGCAGTGCTAGCGGGGAAGAGACCCAGTACTTC.

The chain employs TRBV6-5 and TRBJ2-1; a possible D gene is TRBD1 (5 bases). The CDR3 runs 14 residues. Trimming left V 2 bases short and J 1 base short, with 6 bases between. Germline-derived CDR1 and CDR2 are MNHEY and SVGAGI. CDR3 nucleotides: TGTGCCAGCAGTTACAGGGGTTCCTACAATGAGCAGTTCTTC. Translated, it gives CASSYRGSYNEQFF.

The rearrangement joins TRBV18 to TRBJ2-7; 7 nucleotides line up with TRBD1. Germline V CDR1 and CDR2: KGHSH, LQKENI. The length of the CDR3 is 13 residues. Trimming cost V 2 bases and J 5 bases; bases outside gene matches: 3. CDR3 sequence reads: CASSPTGVDEQYF. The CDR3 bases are TGTGCCAGCTCACCAACAGGGGTGGACGAGCAGTACTTC.

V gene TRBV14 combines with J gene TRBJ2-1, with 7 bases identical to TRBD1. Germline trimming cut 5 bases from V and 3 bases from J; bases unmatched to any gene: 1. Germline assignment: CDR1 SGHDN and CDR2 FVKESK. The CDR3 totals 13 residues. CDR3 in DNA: TGTGCCAGCAGCGGACAGGTCTACAATGAGCAGTTCTTC. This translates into CASSGQVYNEQFF.

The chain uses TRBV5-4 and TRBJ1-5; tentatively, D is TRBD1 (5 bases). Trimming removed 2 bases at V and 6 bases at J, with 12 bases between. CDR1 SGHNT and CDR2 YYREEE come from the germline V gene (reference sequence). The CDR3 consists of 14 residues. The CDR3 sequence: CASSFRQGSQPQHF. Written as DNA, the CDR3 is TGTGCCAGCAGCTTTAGGCAGGGCAGTCAGCCCCAGCATTTT.

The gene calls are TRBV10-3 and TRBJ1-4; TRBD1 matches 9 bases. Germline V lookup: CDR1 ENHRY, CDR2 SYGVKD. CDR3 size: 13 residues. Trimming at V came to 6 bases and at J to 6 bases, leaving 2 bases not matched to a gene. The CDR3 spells CAIRGDRDEKLFF. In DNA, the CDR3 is TGTGCCATCAGGGGGGACAGGGATGAAAAACTGTTTTTT.

CDR3 amino acids: CASSTGTSEYNEQFF. CDR3 coding DNA: TGTGCCAGCTCCACCGGGACTAGCGAATACAATGAGCAGTTCTTC. This chain joins TRBV7-6 and TRBJ2-1; 10 positions match TRBD2. V shed 8 bases, J shed 4 bases, and the junction held 8 bases outside the gene matches. This CDR3 comprises 15 residues. Germline V gene sequence: CDR1 SGHVS, CDR2 FNYEAQ.

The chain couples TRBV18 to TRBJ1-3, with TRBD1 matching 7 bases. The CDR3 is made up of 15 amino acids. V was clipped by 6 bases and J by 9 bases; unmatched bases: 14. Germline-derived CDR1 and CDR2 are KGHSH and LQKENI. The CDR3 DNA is TGTGCCAGCTCCAAATCCCCGGGCGCAGGGGGCACCATATATTTT. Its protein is CASSKSPGAGGTIYF. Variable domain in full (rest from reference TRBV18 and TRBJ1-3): NAGVMQNPRHLVRRRGQEARLRCSPMKGHSHVYWYRQLPEEGLKFMVYLQKENIIDESGMPKERFSAEFPKEGPSILRIQQVVRGDSAAYFCASSKSPGAGGTIYFGEGSWLTVV.

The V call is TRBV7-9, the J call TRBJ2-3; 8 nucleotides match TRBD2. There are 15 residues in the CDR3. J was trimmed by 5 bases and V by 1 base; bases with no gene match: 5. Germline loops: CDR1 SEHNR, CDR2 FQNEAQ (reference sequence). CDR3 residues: CASSLGAGDIDTQYF. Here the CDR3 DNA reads TGTGCCAGCAGCTTAGGAGCGGGAGACATAGATACGCAGTATTTT.

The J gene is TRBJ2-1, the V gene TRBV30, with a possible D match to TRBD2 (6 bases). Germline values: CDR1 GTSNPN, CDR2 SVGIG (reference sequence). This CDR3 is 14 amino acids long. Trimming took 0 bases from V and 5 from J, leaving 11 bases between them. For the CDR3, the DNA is TGTGCCTGGAGTGTACTGCGGGGCAACAATGAGCAGTTCTTC. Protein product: CAWSVLRGNNEQFF.